Presented here are 11 T cell receptor beta chains from one specimen sequenced in a study of Ad26.COV2.S vaccination and SARS-CoV-2 variants. Using immunoSEQ multiplex PCR, the repertoire was profiled, and TCRdb retains in-frame clones only, with some absent. The profile shows about 680,000 clones, more than 80% of them singletons. The treatment: roughly 19 received Ad26.COV2.S at low or high dose, single or two shots; about five received placebo; per-sample allocation not given. Day 63 following the first vaccine or placebo injection was when the samples were taken. The source material was peripheral blood, sampled in a trial of Ad26.COV2.S vaccine versus placebo. These receptors were collected from a person aged 18-65 years who received the Ad26.COV2.S COVID-19 vaccine or a placebo.

This clone occurred a few times. The rearrangement joins TRBV7-6 to TRBJ2-2; no clear D gene. The CDR3 totals 12 residues. Germline loops: CDR1 SGHVS, CDR2 FNYEAQ. V shed 5 bases and J shed 5 bases, with 6 bases lying between them. This CDR3 is CASSNPTGELFF. DNA of the CDR3: TGTGCCAGCAGCAACCCAACCGGGGAGCTGTTTTTT.

The V gene is TRBV2, the J gene TRBJ1-1; the D gene is possibly TRBD1 (5 bases). V was trimmed by 8 bases and J by 5 bases, leaving 15 bases between them. The germline V gene has CDR1 SNHLY and CDR2 FYNNEI. There are 13 residues in the CDR3. This CDR3 reads CASVREGTTEAFF. CDR3 nucleotide sequence: TGTGCCAGCGTTAGGGAGGGGACGACTGAAGCTTTCTTT.

The chain couples TRBV30 to TRBJ1-3; D remains unclear. The germline V gene encodes CDR1 GTSNPN and CDR2 SVGIG (reference sequence). This CDR3 is 12 amino acids long. Trimming cost V 0 bases and J 4 bases, with 4 bases left between them. The CDR3 loop is CAWSVTGNTIYF. The DNA of the CDR3 is TGTGCCTGGAGTGTAACCGGAAACACCATATATTTT.

The chain is built from TRBV18 and TRBJ2-6; 7 nucleotides agree with TRBD2. This CDR3 contains 17 residues. J lost 4 bases, V lost 0 bases, and 6 bases had no gene match. Per germline, CDR1 KGHSH and CDR2 LQKENI. CDR3 residues: CASSPPGGRGGANVLTF. In nucleotides, the CDR3 is TGTGCCAGCTCACCACCGGGCGGGCGGGGGGGGGCCAACGTCCTGACTTTC.

CDR3 amino acids: CASSSDGASHGYTF. The CDR3 nucleotides are TGTGCCAGCAGTTCGGACGGCGCCTCTCATGGCTACACCTTC. This sequence joins TRBV7-9 and TRBJ1-2; no definite D call. Per germline, CDR1 SEHNR and CDR2 FQNEAQ (reference sequence). The CDR3 is made up of 14 amino acids. V lost 6 bases and J lost 6, with 17 bases in between.

The rearrangement uses TRBV7-9 and TRBJ2-2, with 7 bases lining up with TRBD1. Germline V gives CDR1 SEHNR, CDR2 FQNEAQ (reference sequence). Trimming cost V 5 bases and J 4 bases; bases outside gene matches: 7. The CDR3 totals 15 residues. The CDR3 here is CASSRWGQSTGELFF. The CDR3 DNA follows: TGTGCCAGCAGCCGGTGGGGACAGTCCACCGGGGAGCTGTTTTTT.

This chain's CDR3 is CASKGSSPLHF. In DNA, the CDR3 is TGTGCCAGCAAAGGGTCCTCACCCCTCCACTTT. This chain connects TRBV2 to TRBJ1-6; D unclear. Germline V gives CDR1 SNHLY, CDR2 FYNNEI. The CDR3 extends over 11 amino acids. With 7 bases removed from V and 10 bases from J, the gap between germline ends came to 8 bases.

The chain combines TRBV4-3 with TRBJ2-7; D remains ambiguous. The V gene lost 1 base and the J gene lost 0 bases, with 10 bases spanning the gap. Germline assignment: CDR1 LGHNA and CDR2 YSLEER. This CDR3 comprises 15 residues. CDR3 amino acids: CASSQVKAASYEQYF. As DNA, the CDR3 is TGCGCCAGCAGCCAAGTGAAAGCTGCCTCCTACGAGCAGTACTTC.

The chain employs TRBV6-1 and TRBJ2-3; weak D call: TRBD2 (6 bases). Trimming took 3 bases from V and 3 from J, leaving 13 bases between them. Germline V CDR1 and CDR2: MNHNS, SASEGT. The CDR3 loop spans 15 amino acids. The CDR3 region has the DNA TGTGCCAGCAGTGATTCGGAGGGCTGGACAGATACGCAGTATTTT. Translating gives CASSDSEGWTDTQYF.

This clone has a single count. The gene calls are TRBV25-1 and TRBJ2-2; perhaps TRBD2 as D (6 bases). The CDR3 is made up of 15 amino acids. With 0 bases removed from V and 4 bases from J, the gap between germline ends came to 9 bases. Germline lookup yields CDR1 MGHDK and CDR2 SYGVNS. The CDR3, as DNA: TGTGCCAGCAGTGAATATCGGGGGTCCACCGGGGAGCTGTTTTTT. Amino acids: CASSEYRGSTGELFF.

This chain connects TRBV7-2 to TRBJ2-1; maybe TRBD2 (5 bases). This CDR3 is 15 amino acids long. CDR1 is SGHTA and CDR2 is FQGNSA in the germline V gene. V dropped 1 base and J dropped 4 bases, with 11 bases sitting between them. The chain's CDR3 is CASSLDRAGYNEQFF. CDR3 coding DNA: TGTGCCAGCAGCTTAGACCGGGCGGGTTACAATGAGCAGTTCTTC.